This T cell receptor (beta chain) came from a study of resident and recirculating memory T cells in vitiligo listed by TCRdb under 2018. A note on the overall study: For TCR beta sequencing, epidermis was obtained by shave biopsy from two lesional and two nonlesional sites, and PBMCs were also collected, from each of a few stable vitiligo patients. Without cell sorting, samples were homogenized immediately before genomic DNA was extracted using the Qiagen DNeasy Blood & Tissue Kit. The human TCR beta sequencing was designed to test whether specific clones found in lesional vitiligo skin differed from the clones found in nonlesional skin and in blood. The paper's findings and limits, for the study overall: No single dominant TCR clone was found, and clonality differed from one vitiligo lesion to another. Overlap and correlation analysis found no significant repertoire overlap between any two biopsies, even biopsies from the same patient, apart from each lesion compared with itself. Future mechanistic studies are needed so that the relative contributions of the lesion-infiltrating T cell clones and of human Trm versus Tcm pools can be evaluated. TCR sequences were not shared across biopsy sites or across patients, which suggests that different T cell clones infiltrate different lesions, a pattern described as private specificity.

The cysteine opens and the phenylalanine closes a CDR3 of 15 amino acids. The DNA shown is the 45-base CDR3, in frame from base 1. Stable vitiligo was defined as no change in lesions over the previous 6 months. Stable patients also had to lack confetti depigmentation, a clinical sign of active vitiligo. Any patient who had received treatment in the previous three months was excluded. PBMCs were isolated from heparinized blood by Ficoll density gradient centrifugation and were subsequently flash-frozen. Concerning this clone itself: Its antigen is unknown. No quality values exist for individual bases; no much larger clone is one base distant.

The immunoSEQ hsTCRB kit was used to amplify TCR beta chains from genomic DNA. TCR beta libraries were sequenced on an Illumina MiSeq instrument by the immunoSEQ service. The paper's processing steps were these. The immunoSEQ Analyzer was used to analyze the repertoire data. TCRdb holds this immuneACCESS table with in-frame rearrangements only. Some clones are missing; in checked studies, unresolved V genes explain under half, and the rest has no known cause. The DNA gave D and trimming, while V, J and clone size come from that table. Across this sample there are roughly 80,000 clones, with 92% seen only once. About 4.8% of the sample is held by the ten biggest clonotypes.

The specimen sequenced was blood. The clonotype originates from a male donor with vitiligo. The chain uses TRBV12-1 and TRBJ1-3; the table names TRBD1, a call not compared with the DNA. TRBV12-1 is termed a pseudogene. In nucleotides, the sequence is TGTGCCAGCCCTGGCAGGGGCTTAACTGGAAACACCATATATTTT. It translates as CASPGRGLTGNTIYF.